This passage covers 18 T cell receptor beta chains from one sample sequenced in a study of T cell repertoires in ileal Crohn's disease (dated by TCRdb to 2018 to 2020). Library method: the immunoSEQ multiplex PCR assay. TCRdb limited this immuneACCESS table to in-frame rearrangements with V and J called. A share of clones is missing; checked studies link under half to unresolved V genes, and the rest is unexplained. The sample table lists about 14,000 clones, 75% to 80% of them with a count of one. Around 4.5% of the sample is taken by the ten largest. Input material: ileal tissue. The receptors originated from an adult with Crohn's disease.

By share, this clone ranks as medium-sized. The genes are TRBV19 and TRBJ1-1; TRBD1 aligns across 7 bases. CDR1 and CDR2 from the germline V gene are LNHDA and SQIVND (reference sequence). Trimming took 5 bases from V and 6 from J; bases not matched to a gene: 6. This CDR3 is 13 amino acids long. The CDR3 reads CASSRQGVSEAFF. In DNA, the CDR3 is TGTGCCAGTAGTCGACAGGGTGTCTCTGAAGCTTTCTTT.

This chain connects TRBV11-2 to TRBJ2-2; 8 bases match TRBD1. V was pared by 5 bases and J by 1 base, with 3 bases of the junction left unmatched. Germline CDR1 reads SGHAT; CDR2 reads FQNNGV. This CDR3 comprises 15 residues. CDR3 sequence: CASSGQGGNTGELFF. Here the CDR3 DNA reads TGTGCCAGCAGCGGACAGGGCGGGAACACCGGGGAGCTGTTTTTT.

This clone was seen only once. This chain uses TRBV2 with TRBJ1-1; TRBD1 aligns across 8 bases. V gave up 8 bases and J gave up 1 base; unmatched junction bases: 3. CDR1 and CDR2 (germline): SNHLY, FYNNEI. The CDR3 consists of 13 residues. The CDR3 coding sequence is TGTGCCAGCCAGACAGGGGCGAACACTGAAGCTTTCTTT. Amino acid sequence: CASQTGANTEAFF.

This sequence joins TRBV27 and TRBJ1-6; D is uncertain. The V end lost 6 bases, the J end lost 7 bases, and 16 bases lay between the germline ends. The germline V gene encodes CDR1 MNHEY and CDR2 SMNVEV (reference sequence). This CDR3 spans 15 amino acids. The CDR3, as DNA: TGTGCCAGCAGCCCACGGAGGGCCACAAATTCACCCCTCCACTTT. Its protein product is CASSPRRATNSPLHF.

As DNA, the CDR3 is TGTGCCAGCAGACCGGACTTCCCGAGCACAGATACGCAGTATTTT. It yields the protein CASRPDFPSTDTQYF. This sequence joins TRBV7-9 and TRBJ2-3, with D perhaps TRBD2 (5 bases). The CDR3 has 15 residues. CDR1 and CDR2 (germline): SEHNR, FQNEAQ (reference sequence). The V and J ends lost 6 bases and 0 bases respectively, with 13 bases between them. Supplemented by reference TRBV7-9 and TRBJ2-3, the full variable domain reads DTGVSQNPRHKITKRGQNVTFRCDPISEHNRLYWYRQTLGQGPEFLTYFQNEAQLEKSRLLSDRFSAERPKGSFSTLEIQRTEQGDSAMYLCASRPDFPSTDTQYFGPGTRLTVL.

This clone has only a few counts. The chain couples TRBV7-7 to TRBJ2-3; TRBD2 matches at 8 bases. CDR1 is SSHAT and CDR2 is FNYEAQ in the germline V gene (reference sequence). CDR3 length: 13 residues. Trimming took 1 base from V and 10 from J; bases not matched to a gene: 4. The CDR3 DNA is TGTGCCAGCAGCTTAGAGCGGGAGCATCCGCAGTATTTT. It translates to CASSLEREHPQYF.

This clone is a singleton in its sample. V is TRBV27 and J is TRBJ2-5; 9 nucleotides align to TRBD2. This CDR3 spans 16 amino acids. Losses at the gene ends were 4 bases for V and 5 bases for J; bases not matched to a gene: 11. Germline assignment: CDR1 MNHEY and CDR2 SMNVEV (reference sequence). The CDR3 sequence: CASSSRRGGAVETQYF. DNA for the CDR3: TGTGCCAGCAGTTCCCGCCGCGGGGGGGCCGTGGAGACCCAGTACTTC.

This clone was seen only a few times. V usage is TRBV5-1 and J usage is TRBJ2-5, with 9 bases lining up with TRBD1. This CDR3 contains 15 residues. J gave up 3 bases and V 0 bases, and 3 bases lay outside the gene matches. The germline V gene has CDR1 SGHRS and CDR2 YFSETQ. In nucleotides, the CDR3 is TGCGCCAGCAGCTTGGGCCGACAGGGGGAAGAGACCCAGTACTTC. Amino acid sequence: CASSLGRQGEETQYF.

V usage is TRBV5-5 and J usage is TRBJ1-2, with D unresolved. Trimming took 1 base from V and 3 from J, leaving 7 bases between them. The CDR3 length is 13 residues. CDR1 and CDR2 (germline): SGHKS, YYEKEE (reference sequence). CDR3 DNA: TGTGCCAGCAGCTTGCAGGACTACTATGGCTACACCTTC. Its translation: CASSLQDYYGYTF.

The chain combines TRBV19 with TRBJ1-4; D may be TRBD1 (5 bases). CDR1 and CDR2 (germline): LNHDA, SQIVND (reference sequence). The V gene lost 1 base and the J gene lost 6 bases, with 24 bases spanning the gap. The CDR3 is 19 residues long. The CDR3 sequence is CASSIVTLTFAGEDEKLFF. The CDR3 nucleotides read TGTGCCAGTAGTATAGTTACCCTAACTTTCGCGGGGGAAGATGAAAAACTGTTTTTT. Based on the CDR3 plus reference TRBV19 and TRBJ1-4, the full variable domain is DGGITQSPKYLFRKEGQNVTLSCEQNLNHDAMYWYRQDPGQGLRLIYYSQIVNDFQKGDIAEGYSVSREKKESFPLTVTSAQKNPTAFYLCASSIVTLTFAGEDEKLFFGSGTQLSVL.

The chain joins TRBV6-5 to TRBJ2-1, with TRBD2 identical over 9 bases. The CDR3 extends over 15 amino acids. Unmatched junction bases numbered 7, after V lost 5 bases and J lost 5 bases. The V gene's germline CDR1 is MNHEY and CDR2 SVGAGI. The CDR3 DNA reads TGTGCCAGCAGTAAGGCGGGGGGGAGAAACAATGAGCAGTTCTTC. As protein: CASSKAGGRNNEQFF.

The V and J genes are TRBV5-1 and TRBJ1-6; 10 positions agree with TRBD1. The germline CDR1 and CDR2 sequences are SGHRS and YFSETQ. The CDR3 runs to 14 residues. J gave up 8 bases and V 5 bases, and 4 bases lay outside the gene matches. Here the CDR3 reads CASSKGQGDSPLHF. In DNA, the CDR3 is TGCGCCAGCAGTAAAGGACAGGGGGATTCACCCCTCCACTTT.

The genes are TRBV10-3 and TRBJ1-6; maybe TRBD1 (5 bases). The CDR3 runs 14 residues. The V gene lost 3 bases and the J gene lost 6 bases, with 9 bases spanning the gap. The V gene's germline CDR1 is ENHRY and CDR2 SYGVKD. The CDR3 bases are TGTGCCATCAGTGATGGGGGAGGTAATTCACCCCTCCACTTT. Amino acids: CAISDGGGNSPLHF.

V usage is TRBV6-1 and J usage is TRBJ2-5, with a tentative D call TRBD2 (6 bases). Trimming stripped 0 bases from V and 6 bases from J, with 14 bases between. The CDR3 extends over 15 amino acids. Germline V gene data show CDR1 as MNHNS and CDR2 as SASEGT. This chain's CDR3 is CASSEATRSIQTQYF. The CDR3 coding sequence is TGTGCCAGCAGTGAAGCGACTAGGTCCATTCAGACCCAGTACTTC.

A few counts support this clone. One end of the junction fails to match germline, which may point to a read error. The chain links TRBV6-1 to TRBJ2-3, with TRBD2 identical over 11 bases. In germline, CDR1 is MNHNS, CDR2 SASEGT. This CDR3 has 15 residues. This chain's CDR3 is CASNELAGGTDTQYF. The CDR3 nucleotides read TGTGCCAGCAATGAACTAGCGGGGGGCACAGATACGCAGTATTTT.

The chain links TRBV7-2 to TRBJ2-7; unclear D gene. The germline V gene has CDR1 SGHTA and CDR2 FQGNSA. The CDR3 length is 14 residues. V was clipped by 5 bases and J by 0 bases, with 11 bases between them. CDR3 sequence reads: CASSPETSSYEQYF. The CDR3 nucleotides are TGTGCCAGCAGCCCGGAGACGAGCTCCTACGAGCAGTACTTC.

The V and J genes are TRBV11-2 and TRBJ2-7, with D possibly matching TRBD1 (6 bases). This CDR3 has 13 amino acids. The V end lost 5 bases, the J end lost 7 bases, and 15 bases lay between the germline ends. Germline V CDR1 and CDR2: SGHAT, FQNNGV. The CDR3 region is CASSLGAEREQYF. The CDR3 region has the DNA TGTGCCAGCAGCCTGGGGGCCGAACGTGAGCAGTACTTC.

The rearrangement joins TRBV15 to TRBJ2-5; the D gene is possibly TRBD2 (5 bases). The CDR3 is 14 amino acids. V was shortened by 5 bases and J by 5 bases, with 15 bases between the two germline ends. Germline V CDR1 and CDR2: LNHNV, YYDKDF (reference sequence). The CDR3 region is CATSGGTFGETQYF. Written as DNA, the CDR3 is TGTGCCACCAGCGGAGGTACTTTCGGGGAGACCCAGTACTTC.